This is a list of T cell receptor beta chains from one sample in a study of blood T cell repertoires in COVID-19. Assay: immunoSEQ multiplex PCR; the TCRdb copy retains only in-frame clones and omits some. The sample yields roughly 69,000 clones, around 87% seen once. Sequencing was performed on peripheral blood. The receptors stem from a man aged 50-59 years with active COVID-19. CDR3s include the opening cysteine and the closing phenylalanine or tryptophan. Fields, in order: J gene, D gene, V gene, clone size, CDR3 protein, CDR3 DNA. A D gene is named only where the DNA matches it firmly. Clone size, where shown, is once, few, many, or a class for clones that have expanded.

>TRBJ2-7|.|TRBV18|.
CASSPPFSGQNVHEQYF
TGTGCCAGCTCACCACCGTTTTCAGGGCAGAATGTCCACGAGCAGTACTTC
>TRBJ2-7|.|TRBV4-1|.
CASSQSASVTYEQYF
TGCGCCAGCAGCCAAAGCGCTAGCGTCACCTACGAGCAGTACTTC
>TRBJ1-5|TRBD1|TRBV7-9|few
CASSHDRGQYSNQPQHF
TGTGCCAGCAGTCACGACAGGGGGCAATACAGCAATCAGCCCCAGCATTTT
>TRBJ2-2|.|TRBV29-1|.
CSAQSGYGGELFF
TGCAGCGCTCAAAGCGGTTACGGCGGGGAGCTGTTTTTT
>TRBJ2-5|.|TRBV10-1|.
CASSEGRPRRETQYF
TGCGCCAGCAGCGAAGGTAGGCCGAGGAGGGAGACCCAGTACTTC
>TRBJ1-6|TRBD1|TRBV10-3|few
CAISPGQGALSPLHF
TGTGCCATCAGTCCGGGACAGGGGGCGCTTTCACCCCTCCACTTT
>TRBJ1-5|.|TRBV18|.
CASSPPSGFNQPQHF
TGTGCCAGCTCACCACCGTCAGGGTTCAATCAGCCCCAGCATTTT
>TRBJ1-1|TRBD1|TRBV7-9|.
CASRWTGGDSEAFF
TGTGCCAGCAGATGGACAGGGGGAGACTCCGAAGCTTTCTTT
>TRBJ1-1|.|TRBV21-1|.
CASSKRDRGQYDTEAFF
TGTGCCAGCAGCAAACGTGACAGGGGGCAATATGACACTGAAGCTTTCTTT
>TRBJ2-2|.|TRBV18|.
CASSLYGGDTGELFF
TGTGCCAGCTCCCTCTACGGGGGTGACACCGGGGAGCTGTTTTTT